This TCR beta chain was recorded in a study of shared clonotypes between healthy human individuals. Study-level information: Per donor, three plates held CD4 naive cells, three held CD4 memory, two held CD8 naive and one held CD8 memory. General study points: All-four-donor shared clonotypes had higher generation probabilities than non-shared clonotypes did. Naive subsets typically showed greater estimated richness than memory subsets.

TCRdb's table, derived via immunoSEQ multiplex PCR, lists solely in-frame clones and lacks some. The table shows about 1 million clones, with about three quarters occurring only once. As regards this clone: The antigen is undetermined.

The CDR3 contains 13 residues. With V trimmed by 1 base and J by 13 bases, 9 bases remained unmatched. Germline lookup yields CDR1 SEHNR and CDR2 FQNEAQ (reference sequence). This TCR derives from a young man in good health. Material for sequencing was memory CD4+ T cells sorted from blood. Indicated subset: CD45RA-negative fraction. The chain joins TRBV7-9 to TRBJ2-5; 7 nucleotides agree with TRBD1. DNA of the CDR3: TGTGCCAGCAGCTTAGATCGTACAGGGGTCCGGTACTTC. Amino acid sequence: CASSLDRTGVRYF.